Following are 9 T cell receptor beta chains from one sample sequenced in a study of shared clonotypes between healthy human individuals. Profiled with immunoSEQ multiplex PCR; TCRdb holds only in-frame clones, not every one. The sample lists about 2.3 million clones, about nine tenths occurring once. Sequenced: naive CD4+ T cells from PBMCs. Subset specified: CD45RA+ positively selected. The receptor set was obtained from a young man in good health. Some clones in this sample may be carry-over from other donors' samples.

Worth noting for this clone: The sample holds other DNA sequences that translate to the same CDR3. V is TRBV9 and J is TRBJ2-6, with D hard to call. Germline V gene data show CDR1 as SGDLS and CDR2 as YYNGEE. The germline V and J ends were trimmed by 0 bases and 0 bases, with 4 bases remaining between them. This CDR3 is 15 amino acids long. CDR3 bases: TGTGCCAGCAGCGTAGGGGGCTCTGGGGCCAACGTCCTGACTTTC. Protein: CASSVGGSGANVLTF.

This sequence joins TRBV6-5 and TRBJ2-2; D not certain. V was cut by 3 bases and J by 5 bases, with 7 bases left in between. Germline V gene data show CDR1 as MNHEY and CDR2 as SVGAGI. There are 13 residues in the CDR3. CDR3 sequence reads: CASSYPLTGELFF. The DNA of the CDR3 is TGTGCCAGCAGTTATCCGTTAACCGGGGAGCTGTTTTTT.

The table lists this clone with a count of one. This chain links TRBV27 with TRBJ1-4, with 9 bases aligning to TRBD1. This CDR3 contains 16 residues. The V gene end was trimmed by 2 bases and the J gene end by 7 bases; junction bases not matched to a gene: 8. Per the germline V gene, CDR1 is MNHEY and CDR2 is SMNVEV (reference sequence). CDR3 amino acids: CASSLVVGTGREKLFF. As DNA, the CDR3 is TGTGCCAGCAGTTTAGTTGTCGGGACAGGGCGTGAAAAACTGTTTTTT. The complete variable domain, with remaining parts taken from reference TRBV27 and TRBJ1-4, reads EAQVTQNPRYLITVTGKKLTVTCSQNMNHEYMSWYRQDPGLGLRQIYYSMNVEVTDKGDVPEGYKVSRKEKRNFPLILESPSPNQTSLYFCASSLVVGTGREKLFFGSGTQLSVL.

The rearrangement links TRBV5-4 to TRBJ1-3; possibly TRBD1 for D (6 bases). Germline V CDR1 and CDR2: SGHNT, YYREEE (reference sequence). CDR3 length: 16 amino acids. Trimming shortened V by 4 bases and J by 0 bases, and 14 bases separated the two germline ends. The CDR3 DNA reads TGTGCCAGCAGCCTACGGACAGCTACCTCTGGAAACACCATATATTTT. Its protein product is CASSLRTATSGNTIYF.

V and J are TRBV27 and TRBJ2-1; D perhaps matches TRBD1 (6 bases). Trimming pared 6 bases from V and 3 bases from J, leaving 15 bases between. Germline CDR1 and CDR2: MNHEY and SMNVEV (reference sequence). This CDR3 is built from 15 residues. For the CDR3, the DNA is TGTGCCAGCAGGCCTGACAGGCGCTTCTACAATGAGCAGTTCTTC. The encoded protein is CASRPDRRFYNEQFF.

This clone was seen once. The rearrangement links TRBV28 to TRBJ2-2, with 11 bases that match TRBD1. V trimming: 6 bases; J trimming: 6 bases; junction bases outside the gene matches: 3. Germline lookup yields CDR1 MDHEN and CDR2 SYDVKM. This CDR3 is 14 amino acids long. The CDR3 spells CASSPGQGAGELFF. CDR3 sequence (DNA): TGTGCCAGCAGCCCGGGACAGGGGGCCGGGGAGCTGTTTTTT.

The chain employs TRBV28 and TRBJ2-2, with 9 nucleotides matching TRBD1. Unmatched junction bases numbered 12, after V lost 6 bases and J lost 7 bases. Germline V lookup: CDR1 MDHEN, CDR2 SYDVKM. This CDR3 comprises 16 residues. For the CDR3, the DNA is TGTGCCAGCAGACCCCATACAGGGGGCGGGTTCGGGGAGCTGTTTTTT. Protein product: CASRPHTGGGFGELFF. The full variable domain, with the rest looked up from reference TRBV28 and TRBJ2-2, is DVKVTQSSRYLVKRTGEKVFLECVQDMDHENMFWYRQDPGLGLRLIYFSYDVKMKEKGDIPEGYSVSREKKERFSLILESASTNQTSMYLCASRPHTGGGFGELFFGEGSRLTVL.

This chain uses TRBV9 with TRBJ1-1, with 10 bases lining up with TRBD1. V lost 2 bases and J lost 5; bases outside the gene matches: 6. Germline CDR1 is SGDLS and CDR2 is YYNGEE. The CDR3 has 15 residues. The CDR3 protein is CASSVLTGGMTEAFF. The DNA for the CDR3 is TGTGCCAGCAGCGTCTTGACAGGGGGCATGACTGAAGCTTTCTTT. Together with reference TRBV9 and TRBJ1-1, the CDR3 gives the full variable domain: DSGVTQTPKHLITATGQRVTLRCSPRSGDLSVYWYQQSLDQGLQFLIQYYNGEERAKGNILERFSAQQFPDLHSELNLSSLELGDSALYFCASSVLTGGMTEAFFGQGTRLTVV.

The chain couples TRBV28 to TRBJ2-3; D uncertain. Between the trimmed V and J ends, which lost 5 bases and 7 bases, there was a span of 16 bases. The CDR3 covers 14 residues. Germline V CDR1 and CDR2: MDHEN, SYDVKM. Here the CDR3 DNA reads TGTGCCAGCAGTCCGGAACCCTTGGGGTATACGCAGTATTTT. Amino acid sequence: CASSPEPLGYTQYF.